Below, one T cell receptor beta chain is given with its context. What it binds is not known. The sample originates from a study of shared clonotypes between healthy human individuals. Study details: Donors had three CD4 naive, three CD4 memory, two CD8 naive and one CD8 memory plate apiece. Study-wide findings and caveats: Naive subsets usually exceeded memory subsets in estimated richness. Unshared clonotypes carried lower generation probabilities than those common to all four donors. Roughly 5% of naive CD4 clonotypes were shared across a few donors.

Trimming took off 2 bases at V and 0 bases at J, with 17 bases between the two ends. CDR1 MDHEN and CDR2 SYDVKM come from the germline V gene. The length of the CDR3 is 17 residues. Clones were read by immunoSEQ multiplex PCR, and TCRdb kept only the in-frame ones, dropping some. The sample consists of roughly 1,500,000 clones, just under 99% of them appearing once. The clonotype originates from a man aged 30 to 39 in good health. The chain combines TRBV28 with TRBJ2-7, with D unclear. Material for sequencing was naive CD4+ T cells sorted from blood. Subset in this sample: CD45RA+ positively selected. CDR3 amino acids: CASSLGWLRRSSYEQYF. The CDR3 region has the DNA TGTGCCAGCAGTTTAGGCTGGCTACGAAGGAGCTCCTACGAGCAGTACTTC.